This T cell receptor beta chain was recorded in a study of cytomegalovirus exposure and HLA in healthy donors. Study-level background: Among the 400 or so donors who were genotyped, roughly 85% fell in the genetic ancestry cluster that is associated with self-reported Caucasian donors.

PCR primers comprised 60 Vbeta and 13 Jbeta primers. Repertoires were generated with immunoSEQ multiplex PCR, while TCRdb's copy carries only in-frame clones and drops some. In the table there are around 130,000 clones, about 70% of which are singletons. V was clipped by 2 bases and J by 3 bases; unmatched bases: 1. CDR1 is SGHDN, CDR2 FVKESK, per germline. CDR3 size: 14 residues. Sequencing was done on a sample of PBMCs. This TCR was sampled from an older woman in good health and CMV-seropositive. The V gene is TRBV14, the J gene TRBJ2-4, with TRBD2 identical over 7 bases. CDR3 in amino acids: CASSQPGGKNIQYF. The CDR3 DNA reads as TGTGCCAGCAGCCAACCGGGAGGCAAAAACATTCAGTACTTC. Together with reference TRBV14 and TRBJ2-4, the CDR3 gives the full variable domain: EAGVTQFPSHSVIEKGQTVTLRCDPISGHDNLYWYRRVMGKEIKFLLHFVKESKQDESGMPNNRFLAERTGGTYSTLKVQPAELEDSGVYFCASSQPGGKNIQYFGAGTRLSVL.